This T cell receptor beta chain was captured by sequencing in a study of CXCR3-negative and CXCR3-positive naive CD8 T cells (dated by TCRdb to 2018 to 2020). Background for the entire study: In total, approximately 140 million TRB reads were obtained, or roughly 1.5 +/- 0.3 million reads per library. Diversity and physicochemical repertoire analyses were performed on around 10 donors pooled from two independent experiments. TRBV-TRBJ cluster analysis included naive subsets from roughly 5 donors and memory cells from 3 donors. General conclusions and limits of the study: Because surface CD5, which is linked to self-reactivity in mice, was comparable between the naive subsets, TCR interaction strength was also inferred from the physicochemical properties of TRB CDR3s. Because CXCR3 expression was partially decreased after cryopreservation, freshly isolated PBMCs were used for most assays. Repertoire diversity was comparably high in both naive subsets but much lower in memory CD8+ T cells. TRB CDR3s from CXCR3-positive naive cells showed higher hydrophobicity (lower Kidera factor 4), lower energy, and higher strength and volume indices than CXCR3-negative naive cells. Naive CXCR3-negative and CXCR3-positive cells from the same donor showed similar TRBV-TRBJ usage, whereas memory cells showed distinct patterns.

On this clonotype: Its binding antigen is unknown.

Sequencing took place on a NextSeq 550. The Human TCR Profiling Kit (MiLaboratory) was used to prepare UMI-labeled 5' RACE TRB cDNA libraries. The full amount of extracted RNA was used for cDNA synthesis, and the full amount of resulting cDNA was used for PCR amplification. Libraries were prepared in parallel using an identical number of PCR cycles. Regarding the original processing steps: With a minimum of two reads required per UMI, MIGEC and MiXCR pulled out about 50,000 +/- 10,000 unique UMI-labeled TRB cDNA molecules from each library. On average, each library contained approximately 40,000 +/- 10,000 functional in-frame TRB CDR3 nucleotide clonotypes without stop codons. Diversity metrics, including normalized Shannon-Wiener and Chao1, were computed in VDJtools after downsampling to 5000 UMI-labeled TRB molecules per sample. For the central five CDR3 residues, VDJtools calculated physicochemical properties weighted by clonotype size, namely interaction energy, strength, volume and Kidera factor 4. Following TCRdb reprocessing, every CDR3 protein sequence forms one entry, and DNA is not provided. TCRdb's processing, not the authors' own work, is the source of the V and J calls. The sample's table covers some 140,000 distinct CDR3 sequences. About 0.48% of the sample rests with the top ten.

Each CD8+ T cell subset was flow-sorted in triplicate, and 300,000 cells per subset were placed directly into RLT lysis buffer. To keep memory contaminants out, a stringent definition of naive CD8+ T cells was applied: CD45RO-CCR7+CD27+CD95-. Using standard density gradient centrifugation, peripheral blood mononuclear cells were isolated from buffy coats. Naive CXCR3-negative and CXCR3-positive CD8+ T cells were flow-sorted using a FACSAria III. An RNeasy Mini Kit was used to extract total RNA from the sorted cells. CDR3 length: 13 amino acids, cysteine to phenylalanine. The DNA sequence is not available. Per the germline V gene (reference sequence), LGHDT is the CDR1 and YNNKEL is the CDR2.

The TCR originated in a human donor in good health. Some clones in this sample may be carry-over from other donors' samples. Sequenced sample: naive CXCR3+ CD8+ T cells from blood. The cell subset or site label, as the study defines it: CD45RO-CCR7+CD27+CD95- naive CD8+ T cells expressing CXCR3 (TNR3+). The chain couples TRBV3-1 to TRBJ2-7; TCRdb names TRBD2, which stays unverified in the absence of DNA. The CDR3 loop reads CASSQEVRYEQYF.